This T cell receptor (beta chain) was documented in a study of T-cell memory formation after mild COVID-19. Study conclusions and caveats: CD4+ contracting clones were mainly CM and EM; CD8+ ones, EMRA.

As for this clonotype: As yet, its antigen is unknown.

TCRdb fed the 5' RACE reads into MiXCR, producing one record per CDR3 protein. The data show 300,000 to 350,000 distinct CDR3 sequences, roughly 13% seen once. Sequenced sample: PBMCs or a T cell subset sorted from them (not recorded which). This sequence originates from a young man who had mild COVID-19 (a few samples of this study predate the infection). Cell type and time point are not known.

The CDR3 bases are TGTGCCAGCAGCTGGAGGGATACGCAGTATTTT. Amino acids: CASSWRDTQYF. This chain uses TRBV5-6 with TRBJ2-3, with a tentative D call TRBD2 (5 bases). The CDR3 has 11 residues. V was trimmed by 3 bases and J by 6 bases, leaving 5 bases between them. Germline V CDR1 and CDR2: SGHDT, YYEEEE.